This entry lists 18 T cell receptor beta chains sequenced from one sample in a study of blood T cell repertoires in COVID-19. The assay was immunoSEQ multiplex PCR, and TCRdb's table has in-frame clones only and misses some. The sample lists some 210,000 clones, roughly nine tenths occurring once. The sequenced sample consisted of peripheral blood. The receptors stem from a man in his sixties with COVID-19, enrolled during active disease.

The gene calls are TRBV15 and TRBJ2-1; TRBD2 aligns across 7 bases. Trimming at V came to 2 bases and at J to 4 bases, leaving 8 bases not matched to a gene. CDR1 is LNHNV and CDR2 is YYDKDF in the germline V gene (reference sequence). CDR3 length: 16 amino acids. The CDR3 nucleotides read TGTGCCACCAGCAGACCGGGGACTACCCCTTACAATGAGCAGTTCTTC. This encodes CATSRPGTTPYNEQFF.

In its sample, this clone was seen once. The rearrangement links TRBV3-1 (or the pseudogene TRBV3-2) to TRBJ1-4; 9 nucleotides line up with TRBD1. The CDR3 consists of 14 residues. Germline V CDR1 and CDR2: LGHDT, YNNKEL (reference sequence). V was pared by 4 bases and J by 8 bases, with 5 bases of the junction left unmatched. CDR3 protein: CASSLGTGKEKLFF. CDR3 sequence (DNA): TGTGCCAGCAGCCTCGGGACAGGGAAGGAAAAACTGTTTTTT.

CDR3 amino acids: CASSEAAPSGNTIYF. The CDR3 DNA sequence: TGTGCCAGCAGTGAAGCAGCCCCCTCTGGAAACACCATATATTTT. The J gene is TRBJ1-3, the V gene TRBV6-1; no definite D call. V shed 0 bases and J shed 0 bases, with 6 bases lying between them. This CDR3 is 15 amino acids long. Germline values: CDR1 MNHNS, CDR2 SASEGT.

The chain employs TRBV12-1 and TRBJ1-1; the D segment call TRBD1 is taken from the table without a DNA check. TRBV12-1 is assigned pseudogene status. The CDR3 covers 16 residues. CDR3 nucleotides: TGTGCCAGCAGCATGGGACAGGGGGCTTGGGACACTGAAGCTTTCTTT. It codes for CASSMGQGAWDTEAFF.

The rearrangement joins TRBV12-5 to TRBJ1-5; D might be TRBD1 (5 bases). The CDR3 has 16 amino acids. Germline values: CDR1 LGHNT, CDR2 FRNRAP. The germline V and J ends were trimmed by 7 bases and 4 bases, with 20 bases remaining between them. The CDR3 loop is CASANLMGPPNQPQHF. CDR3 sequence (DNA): TGTGCTAGTGCCAATTTAATGGGGCCACCAAATCAGCCCCAGCATTTT.

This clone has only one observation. CDR3: CASSEFAGRTDTQYF. CDR3 in DNA: TGTGCCAGCAGTGAATTTGCGGGGCGCACAGATACGCAGTATTTT. This chain joins TRBV2 and TRBJ2-3; TRBD2 might be the D (6 bases). V lost 2 bases to trimming and J lost 1 base, with 10 bases between them. The CDR3 is 15 amino acids. Per germline, CDR1 SNHLY and CDR2 FYNNEI.

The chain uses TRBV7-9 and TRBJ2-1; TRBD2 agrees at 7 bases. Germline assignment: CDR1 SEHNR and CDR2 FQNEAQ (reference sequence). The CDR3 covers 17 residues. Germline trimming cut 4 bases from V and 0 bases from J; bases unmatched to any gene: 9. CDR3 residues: CASSSRLAPSSYNEQFF. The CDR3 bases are TGTGCCAGCAGCTCAAGACTAGCACCGAGCTCCTACAATGAGCAGTTCTTC.

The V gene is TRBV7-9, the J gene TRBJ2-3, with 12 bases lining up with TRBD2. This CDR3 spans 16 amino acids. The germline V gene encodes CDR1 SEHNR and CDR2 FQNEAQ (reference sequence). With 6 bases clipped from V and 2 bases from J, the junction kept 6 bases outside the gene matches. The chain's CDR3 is CASSPGLAGPTDTQYF. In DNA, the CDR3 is TGTGCCAGCAGTCCCGGACTAGCGGGGCCCACAGATACGCAGTATTTT.

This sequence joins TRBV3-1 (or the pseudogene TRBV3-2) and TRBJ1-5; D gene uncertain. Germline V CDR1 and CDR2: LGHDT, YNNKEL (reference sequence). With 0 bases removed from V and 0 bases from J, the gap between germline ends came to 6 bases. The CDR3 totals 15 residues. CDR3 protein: CASSQDYSSNQPQHF. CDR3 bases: TGTGCCAGCAGCCAAGATTACAGTAGCAATCAGCCCCAGCATTTT.

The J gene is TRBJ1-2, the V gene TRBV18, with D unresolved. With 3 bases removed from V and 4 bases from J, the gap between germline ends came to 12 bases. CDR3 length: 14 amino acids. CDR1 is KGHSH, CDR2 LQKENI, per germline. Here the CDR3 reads CASSPSAVSYGYTF. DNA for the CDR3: TGTGCCAGCTCACCGAGTGCGGTTTCCTATGGCTACACCTTC.

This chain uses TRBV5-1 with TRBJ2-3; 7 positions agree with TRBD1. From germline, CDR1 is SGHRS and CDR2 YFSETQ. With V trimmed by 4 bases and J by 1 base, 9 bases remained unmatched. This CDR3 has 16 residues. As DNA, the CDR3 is TGCGCCAGCAGCACGAACAGGGGATCGGGCACAGATACGCAGTATTTT. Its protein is CASSTNRGSGTDTQYF.

CDR3 region: CASSYSSGVTYNEQFF. The CDR3 coding sequence is TGCGCCAGCAGCTATTCTAGCGGGGTCACCTACAATGAGCAGTTCTTC. The V gene is TRBV5-1, the J gene TRBJ2-1, with TRBD2 identical over 9 bases. This CDR3 spans 16 amino acids. With 3 bases clipped from V and 2 bases from J, the junction kept 6 bases outside the gene matches. The germline gives CDR1 SGHRS, CDR2 YFSETQ. The full variable domain, its missing parts supplied by reference TRBV5-1 and TRBJ2-1, is KAGVTQTPRYLIKTRGQQVTLSCSPISGHRSVSWYQQTPGQGLQFLFEYFSETQRNKGNFPGRFSGRQFSNSRSEMNVSTLELGDSALYLCASSYSSGVTYNEQFFGPGTRLTVL.

CDR3 loop: CAGRGQEFTEAFF. In DNA form, the CDR3 reads TGTGCCGGGCGAGGACAGGAATTCACTGAAGCTTTCTTT. V and J are TRBV30 and TRBJ1-1, with 7 bases fitting TRBD1. The CDR3 length is 13 residues. Germline trimming cut 8 bases from V and 4 bases from J; bases unmatched to any gene: 10. Germline CDR1 GTSNPN, CDR2 SVGIG (reference sequence).

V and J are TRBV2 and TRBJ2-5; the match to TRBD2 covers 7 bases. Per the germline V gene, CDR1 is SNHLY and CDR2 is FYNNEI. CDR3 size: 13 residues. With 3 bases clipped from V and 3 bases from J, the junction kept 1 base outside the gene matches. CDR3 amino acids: CASSDRGEETQYF. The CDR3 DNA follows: TGTGCCAGCAGTGACCGGGGGGAAGAGACCCAGTACTTC.

The CDR3 is CASSRGPSGPHQGRHEQFF. The CDR3 region has the DNA TGTGCCAGTAGTAGGGGTCCTAGCGGGCCCCATCAAGGGCGTCATGAGCAGTTCTTC. The V call is TRBV19, the J call TRBJ2-1, with 8 bases matching TRBD2. This CDR3 has 19 residues. Germline V gene data show CDR1 as LNHDA and CDR2 as SQIVND (reference sequence). Unmatched junction bases numbered 22, after V lost 4 bases and J lost 8 bases.

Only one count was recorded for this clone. CDR3 nucleotides: TGTGCCAGCAGCGTAGTTCCAGCGTCCCACGAGCAGTACTTC. This gives the protein CASSVVPASHEQYF. This rearrangement joins TRBV9 to TRBJ2-7; D not resolved. V was trimmed by 0 bases and J by 5 bases, leaving 12 bases between them. The CDR3 sequence is 14 residues long. Per germline, CDR1 SGDLS and CDR2 YYNGEE.

CDR3 residues: CASSGRRGPEPQHF. The CDR3 bases are TGTGCCAGCTCAGGGAGGAGGGGGCCTGAGCCCCAGCATTTT. V usage is TRBV18 and J usage is TRBJ1-5, with 7 bases matching TRBD1. The CDR3 is made up of 14 amino acids. The germline V gene has CDR1 KGHSH and CDR2 LQKENI. Trimming cost V 5 bases and J 8 bases; bases outside gene matches: 9.

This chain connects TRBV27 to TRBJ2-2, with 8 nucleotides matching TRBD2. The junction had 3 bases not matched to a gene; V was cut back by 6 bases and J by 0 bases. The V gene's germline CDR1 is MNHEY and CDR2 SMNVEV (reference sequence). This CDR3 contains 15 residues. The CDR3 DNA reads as TGTGCCAGCAGATTAGCGGGATCGAACACCGGGGAGCTGTTTTTT. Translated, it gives CASRLAGSNTGELFF.